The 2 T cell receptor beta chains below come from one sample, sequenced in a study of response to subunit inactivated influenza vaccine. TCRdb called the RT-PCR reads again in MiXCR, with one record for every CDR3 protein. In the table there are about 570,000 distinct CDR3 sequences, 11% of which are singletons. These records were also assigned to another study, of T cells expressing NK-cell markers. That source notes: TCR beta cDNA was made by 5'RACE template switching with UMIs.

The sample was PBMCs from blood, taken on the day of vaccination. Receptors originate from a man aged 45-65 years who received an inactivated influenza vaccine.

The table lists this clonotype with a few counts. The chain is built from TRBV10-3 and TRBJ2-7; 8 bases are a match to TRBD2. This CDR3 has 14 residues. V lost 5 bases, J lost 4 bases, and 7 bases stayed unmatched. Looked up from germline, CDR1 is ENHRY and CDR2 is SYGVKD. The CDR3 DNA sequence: TGTGCCATCAGTTTTAGCGGGGCTTCTTACGAGCAGTACTTC. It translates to CAISFSGASYEQYF.

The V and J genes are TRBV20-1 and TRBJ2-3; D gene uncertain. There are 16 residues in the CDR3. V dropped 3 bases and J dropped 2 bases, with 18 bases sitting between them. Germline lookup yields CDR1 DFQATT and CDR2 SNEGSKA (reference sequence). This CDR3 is CSARDNFYPITDTQYF. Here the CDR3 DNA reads TGCAGTGCTAGGGATAACTTCTATCCTATCACAGATACGCAGTATTTT.